The 9 T cell receptor beta chains reported below all come from one sample, sequenced in a study of T cells in localized non-small cell lung cancer. Sequencing was performed with immunoSEQ multiplex PCR; in TCRdb, only in-frame clones are kept and a portion is missing. Among approximately 31,000 clones, 85% to 90% were seen once, and the ten largest hold 2.5% to 3.5%. Sequencing was performed on peripheral blood, taken before any cancer treatment. These receptor sequences come from a female donor older than 55 with stage I lung adenocarcinoma.

This clone was picked up one time. The chain uses TRBV18 and TRBJ1-2, with TRBD1 matching over 9 bases. Trimming at V came to 3 bases and at J to 6 bases, leaving 2 bases not matched to a gene. In germline, CDR1 is KGHSH, CDR2 LQKENI. The CDR3 sequence is 13 residues long. CDR3 region: CASSPDRGNGYTF. CDR3 in DNA: TGTGCCAGCTCACCGGACAGGGGAAATGGCTACACCTTC.

This clone was detected only once. The V and J genes are TRBV6-6 and TRBJ2-1, with D hard to call. Between the trimmed V and J ends, which lost 0 bases and 7 bases, there was a span of 16 bases. Germline V gene data show CDR1 as MNHNY and CDR2 as SVGAGI (reference sequence). The CDR3 has 16 amino acids. CDR3 coding DNA: TGTGCCAGCAGTTACTCGTTCGCAGCCAGCTTTAATGAGCAGTTCTTC. It specifies CASSYSFAASFNEQFF.

This clone came up once. V gene TRBV5-4 combines with J gene TRBJ2-7; TRBD1 might be the D (5 bases). The CDR3 is made up of 14 amino acids. Germline CDR1 is SGHNT and CDR2 is YYREEE (reference sequence). Trimming removed 0 bases from V and 3 bases from J, with 10 bases in between. CDR3 region: CASSLAGNLYEQYF. The CDR3 nucleotides are TGTGCCAGCAGCTTGGCAGGGAACCTCTACGAGCAGTACTTC.

The chain recombines TRBV11-2 with TRBJ1-1; 9 bases agree with TRBD1. V lost 1 base and J lost 1; bases outside the gene matches: 7. The germline gives CDR1 SGHAT, CDR2 FQNNGV. The CDR3 runs to 17 residues. CDR3 sequence (DNA): TGTGCCAGCAGCTTAGGCCCTTGGACAGGGGAGAACACTGAAGCTTTCTTT. Amino acids: CASSLGPWTGENTEAFF.

J is TRBJ2-2 and V is TRBV2; D might be TRBD1 or TRBD2, each matching 5 bases. V lost 8 bases and J 0 bases, leaving 7 bases between the germline ends. Germline V gives CDR1 SNHLY, CDR2 FYNNEI. The CDR3 contains 13 residues. CDR3 sequence (DNA): TGTGCCAGCGGGACGACGAACACCGGGGAGCTGTTTTTT. This codes for CASGTTNTGELFF. Using reference TRBV2 and TRBJ2-2 for the parts outside the CDR3, the full variable domain is EPEVTQTPSHQVTQMGQEVILRCVPISNHLYFYWYRQILGQKVEFLVSFYNNEISEKSEIFDDQFSVERPDGSNFTLKIRSTKLEDSAMYFCASGTTNTGELFFGEGSRLTVL.

This sequence joins TRBV5-1 and TRBJ2-5, with D perhaps TRBD2 (7 bases). Germline V gene lookup returns CDR1 SGHRS and CDR2 YFSETQ. There are 17 residues in the CDR3. Trimming removed 0 bases at V and 3 bases at J, with 18 bases between. The CDR3 spells CASSLGFGGPKEETQYF. The CDR3 bases are TGCGCCAGCAGCTTGGGGTTCGGGGGGCCCAAGGAAGAGACCCAGTACTTC.

A single count supports this clone. J is TRBJ1-3 and V is TRBV18, with TRBD1 as a possible D gene (5 bases). CDR1 and CDR2 from the germline V gene are KGHSH and LQKENI. The CDR3 is made up of 15 amino acids. The V end was cut by 3 bases, the J end by 2 bases, with 11 bases between. DNA of the CDR3: TGTGCCAGCTCACCGACAGTGTCAACTGGAAACACCATATATTTT. As protein: CASSPTVSTGNTIYF.

V usage is TRBV28 and J usage is TRBJ1-2; D gene uncertain. Germline-derived CDR1 and CDR2 are MDHEN and SYDVKM. Trimming cost V 6 bases and J 5 bases, with 13 bases left between them. This CDR3 region has 13 residues. CDR3 nucleotide sequence: TGTGCCAGCAGCCAGGACCCCTCTTATGGCTACACCTTC. This translates into CASSQDPSYGYTF.

The chain links TRBV15 to TRBJ2-1; 9 nucleotides line up with TRBD2. CDR3 length: 17 amino acids. Germline CDR1 is LNHNV and CDR2 is YYDKDF (reference sequence). With V trimmed by 0 bases and J by 2 bases, 5 bases remained unmatched. The CDR3 DNA follows: TGTGCCACCAGCAGAGACTCTAGCGGGATAACCTACAATGAGCAGTTCTTC. Translating it yields CATSRDSSGITYNEQFF.